This T cell receptor (beta chain) derives from a study of control samples from healthy donors and cancer patients. Generated by immunoSEQ multiplex PCR, the TCRdb table keeps only in-frame clones and is missing some. The sample records around 190,000 clones, almost 90% being singletons. Sequencing was performed on blood. The clonotype comes from a woman between 45 and 60 years old in good health.

The CDR3, as DNA: TGTGCCAGCATCACACACCGGGACTACTACACAGATACGCAGTATTTT. Its protein is CASITHRDYYTDTQYF. The chain combines TRBV5-5 with TRBJ2-3, with TRBD2 matching over 7 bases. The CDR3 has 16 residues. The V gene end was trimmed by 6 bases and the J gene end by 2 bases; junction bases not matched to a gene: 12. CDR1 is SGHKS, CDR2 YYEKEE, per germline (reference sequence).